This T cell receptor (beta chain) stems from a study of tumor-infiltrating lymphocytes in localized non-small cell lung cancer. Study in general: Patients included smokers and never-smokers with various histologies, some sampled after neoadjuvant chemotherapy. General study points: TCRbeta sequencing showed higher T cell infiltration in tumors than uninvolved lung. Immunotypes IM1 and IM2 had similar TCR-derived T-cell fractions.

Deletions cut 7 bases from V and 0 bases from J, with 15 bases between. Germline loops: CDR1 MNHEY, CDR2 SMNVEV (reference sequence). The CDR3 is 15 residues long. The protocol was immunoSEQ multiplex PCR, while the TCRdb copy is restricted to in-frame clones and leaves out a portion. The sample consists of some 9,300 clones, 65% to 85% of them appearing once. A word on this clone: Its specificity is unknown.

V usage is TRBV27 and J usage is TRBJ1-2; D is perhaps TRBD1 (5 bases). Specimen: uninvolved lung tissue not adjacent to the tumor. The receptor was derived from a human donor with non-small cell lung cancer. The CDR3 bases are TGTGCCAGCACCAGCCAGGGTCACTCTAACTATGGCTACACCTTC. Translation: CASTSQGHSNYGYTF.